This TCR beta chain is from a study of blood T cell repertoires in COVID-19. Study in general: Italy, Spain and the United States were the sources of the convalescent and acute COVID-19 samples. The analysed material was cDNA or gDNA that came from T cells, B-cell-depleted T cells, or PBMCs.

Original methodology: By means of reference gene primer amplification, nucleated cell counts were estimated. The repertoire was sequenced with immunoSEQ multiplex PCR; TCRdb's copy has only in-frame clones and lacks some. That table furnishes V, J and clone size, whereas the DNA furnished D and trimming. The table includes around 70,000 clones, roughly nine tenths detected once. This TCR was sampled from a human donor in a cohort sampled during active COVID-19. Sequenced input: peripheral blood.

The CDR3 DNA reads TGTGCCAGCAGTTTGTGGGCAGGAAGCCAGAACACTGAAGCTTTCTTT. Translating it yields CASSLWAGSQNTEAFF. This chain uses TRBV28 with TRBJ1-1, with D uncertain. V lost 3 bases and J 1 base, leaving 15 bases between the germline ends. There are 16 residues in the CDR3. Germline CDR1 is MDHEN and CDR2 is SYDVKM.